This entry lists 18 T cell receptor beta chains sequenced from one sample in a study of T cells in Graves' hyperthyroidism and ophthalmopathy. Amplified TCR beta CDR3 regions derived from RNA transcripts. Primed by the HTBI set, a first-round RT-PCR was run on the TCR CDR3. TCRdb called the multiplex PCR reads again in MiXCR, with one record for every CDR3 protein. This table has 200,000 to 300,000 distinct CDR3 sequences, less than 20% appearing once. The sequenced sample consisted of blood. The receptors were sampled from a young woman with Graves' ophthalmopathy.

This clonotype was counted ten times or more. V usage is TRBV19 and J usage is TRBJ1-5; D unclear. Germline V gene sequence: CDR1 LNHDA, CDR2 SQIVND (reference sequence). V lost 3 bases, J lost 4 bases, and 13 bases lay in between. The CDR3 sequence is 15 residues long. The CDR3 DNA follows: TGTGCCAGTAGTATGTTGTCAGGTGGGAATCAGCCCCAGCATTTT. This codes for CASSMLSGGNQPQHF. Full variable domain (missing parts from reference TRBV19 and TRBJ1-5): DGGITQSPKYLFRKEGQNVTLSCEQNLNHDAMYWYRQDPGQGLRLIYYSQIVNDFQKGDIAEGYSVSREKKESFPLTVTSAQKNPTAFYLCASSMLSGGNQPQHFGDGTRLSIL.

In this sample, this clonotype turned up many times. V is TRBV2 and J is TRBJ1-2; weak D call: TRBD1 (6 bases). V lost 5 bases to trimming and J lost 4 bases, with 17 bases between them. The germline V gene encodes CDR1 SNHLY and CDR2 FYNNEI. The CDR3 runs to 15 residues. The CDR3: CASSSVVGAVYGYTF. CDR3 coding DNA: TGTGCCAGCAGTTCGGTAGTGGGGGCAGTCTATGGCTACACCTTC.

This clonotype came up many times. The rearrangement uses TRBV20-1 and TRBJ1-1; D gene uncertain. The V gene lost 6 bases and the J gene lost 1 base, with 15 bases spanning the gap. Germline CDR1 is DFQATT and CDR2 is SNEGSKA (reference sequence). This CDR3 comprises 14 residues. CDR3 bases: TGCAGTGCCCCGACATCTCAACCGAACACTGAAGCTTTCTTT. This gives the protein CSAPTSQPNTEAFF.

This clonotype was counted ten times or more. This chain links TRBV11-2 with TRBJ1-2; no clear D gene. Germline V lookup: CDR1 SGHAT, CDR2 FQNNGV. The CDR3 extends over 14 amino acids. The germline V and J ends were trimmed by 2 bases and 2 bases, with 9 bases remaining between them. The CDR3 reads CASSLTRTNYGYTF. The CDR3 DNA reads TGTGCCAGCAGCTTAACGCGAACCAACTATGGCTACACCTTC. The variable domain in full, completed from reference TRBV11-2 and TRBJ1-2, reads EAGVAQSPRYKIIEKRQSVAFWCNPISGHATLYWYQQILGQGPKLLIQFQNNGVVDDSQLPKDRFSAERLKGVDSTLKIQPAKLEDSAVYLCASSLTRTNYGYTFGSGTRLTVV.

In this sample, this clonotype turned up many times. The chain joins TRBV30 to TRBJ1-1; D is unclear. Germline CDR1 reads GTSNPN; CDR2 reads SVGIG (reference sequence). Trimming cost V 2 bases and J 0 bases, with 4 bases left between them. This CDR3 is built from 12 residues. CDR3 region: CAWSLMNTEAFF. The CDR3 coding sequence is TGTGCCTGGAGTCTAATGAACACTGAAGCTTTCTTT.

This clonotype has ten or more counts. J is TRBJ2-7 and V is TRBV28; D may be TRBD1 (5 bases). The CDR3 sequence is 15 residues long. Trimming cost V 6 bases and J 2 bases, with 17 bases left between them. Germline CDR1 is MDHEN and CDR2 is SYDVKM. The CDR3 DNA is TGTGCCAGCAGCTCATTCCCGGACACAACCTACGAGCAGTACTTC. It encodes CASSSFPDTTYEQYF. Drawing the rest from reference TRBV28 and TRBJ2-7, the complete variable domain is DVKVTQSSRYLVKRTGEKVFLECVQDMDHENMFWYRQDPGLGLRLIYFSYDVKMKEKGDIPEGYSVSREKKERFSLILESASTNQTSMYLCASSSFPDTTYEQYFGPGTRLTVT.

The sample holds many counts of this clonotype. The CDR3 spells CASSPTGGSAGELFF. The CDR3 nucleotides are TGTGCCAGCAGTCCGACAGGGGGCTCCGCCGGGGAGCTGTTTTTT. The genes are TRBV27 and TRBJ2-2; 10 nucleotides align to TRBD1. This CDR3 region has 15 residues. Germline lookup yields CDR1 MNHEY and CDR2 SMNVEV (reference sequence). J was trimmed by 6 bases and V by 5 bases; bases with no gene match: 6.

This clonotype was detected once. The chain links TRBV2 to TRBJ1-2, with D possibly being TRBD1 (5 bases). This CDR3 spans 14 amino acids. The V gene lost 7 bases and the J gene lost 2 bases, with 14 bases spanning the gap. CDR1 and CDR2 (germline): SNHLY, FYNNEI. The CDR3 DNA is TGTGCCAGCAAGCCGGGACGGACGAACTATGGCTACACCTTC. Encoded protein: CASKPGRTNYGYTF.

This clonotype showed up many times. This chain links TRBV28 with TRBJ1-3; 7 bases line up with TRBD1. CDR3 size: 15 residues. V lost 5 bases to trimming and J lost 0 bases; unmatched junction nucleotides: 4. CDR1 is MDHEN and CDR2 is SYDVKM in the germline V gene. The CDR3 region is CASSPGQDSGNTIYF. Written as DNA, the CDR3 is TGTGCCAGCAGTCCAGGACAGGACTCTGGAAACACCATATATTTT.

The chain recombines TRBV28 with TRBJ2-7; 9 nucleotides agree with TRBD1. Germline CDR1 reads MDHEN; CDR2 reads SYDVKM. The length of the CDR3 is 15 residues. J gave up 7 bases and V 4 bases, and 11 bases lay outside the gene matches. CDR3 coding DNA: TGTGCCAGCAGTTCTCCGGGACAGGGTGAGGTAGAGCAGTACTTC. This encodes CASSSPGQGEVEQYF. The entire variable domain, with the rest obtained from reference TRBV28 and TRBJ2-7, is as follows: DVKVTQSSRYLVKRTGEKVFLECVQDMDHENMFWYRQDPGLGLRLIYFSYDVKMKEKGDIPEGYSVSREKKERFSLILESASTNQTSMYLCASSSPGQGEVEQYFGPGTRLTVT.

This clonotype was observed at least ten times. As DNA, the CDR3 is TGTGCCAGCAGTGGGGTGTTAGGAAAACTGTTTTTT. It yields the protein CASSGVLGKLFF. This chain uses TRBV28 with TRBJ1-4; D not resolved. The CDR3 totals 12 residues. CDR1 and CDR2 from the germline V gene are MDHEN and SYDVKM. The V end was cut by 5 bases, the J end by 10 bases, with 11 bases between.

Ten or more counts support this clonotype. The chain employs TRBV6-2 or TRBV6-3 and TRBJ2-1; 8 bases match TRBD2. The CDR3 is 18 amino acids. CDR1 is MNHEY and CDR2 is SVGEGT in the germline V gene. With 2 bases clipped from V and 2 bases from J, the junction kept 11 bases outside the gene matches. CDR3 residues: CASSYEVAGTITYNEQFF. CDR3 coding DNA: TGTGCCAGCAGTTACGAGGTAGCGGGGACTATAACCTACAATGAGCAGTTCTTC.

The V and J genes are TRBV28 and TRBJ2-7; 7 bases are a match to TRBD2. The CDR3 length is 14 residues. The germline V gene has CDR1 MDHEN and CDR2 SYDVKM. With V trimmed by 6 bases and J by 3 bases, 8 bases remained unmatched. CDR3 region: CASSPTGGYYEQYF. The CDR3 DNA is TGTGCCAGCAGCCCGACGGGGGGATACTACGAGCAGTACTTC. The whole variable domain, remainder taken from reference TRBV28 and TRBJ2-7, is DVKVTQSSRYLVKRTGEKVFLECVQDMDHENMFWYRQDPGLGLRLIYFSYDVKMKEKGDIPEGYSVSREKKERFSLILESASTNQTSMYLCASSPTGGYYEQYFGPGTRLTVT.

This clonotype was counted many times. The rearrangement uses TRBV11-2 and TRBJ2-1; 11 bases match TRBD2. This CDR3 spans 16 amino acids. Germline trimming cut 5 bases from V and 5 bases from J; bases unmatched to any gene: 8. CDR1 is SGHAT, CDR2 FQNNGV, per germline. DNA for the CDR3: TGTGCCAGCAGCCCATTAGCGGGAGGGGGCCACAATGAGCAGTTCTTC. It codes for CASSPLAGGGHNEQFF. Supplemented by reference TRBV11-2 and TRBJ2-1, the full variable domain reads EAGVAQSPRYKIIEKRQSVAFWCNPISGHATLYWYQQILGQGPKLLIQFQNNGVVDDSQLPKDRFSAERLKGVDSTLKIQPAKLEDSAVYLCASSPLAGGGHNEQFFGPGTRLTVL.

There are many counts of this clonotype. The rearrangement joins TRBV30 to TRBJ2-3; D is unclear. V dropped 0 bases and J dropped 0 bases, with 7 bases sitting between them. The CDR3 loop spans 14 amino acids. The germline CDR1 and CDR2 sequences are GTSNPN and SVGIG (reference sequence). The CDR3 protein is CAWSVLRSTDTQYF. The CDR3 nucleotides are TGTGCCTGGAGTGTACTACGGAGCACAGATACGCAGTATTTT.

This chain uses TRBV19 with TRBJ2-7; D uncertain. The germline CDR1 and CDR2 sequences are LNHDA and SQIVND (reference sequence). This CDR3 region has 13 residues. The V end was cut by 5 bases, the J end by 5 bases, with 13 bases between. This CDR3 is CASSSRLEDEQYF. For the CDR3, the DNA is TGTGCCAGTAGTTCGAGACTCGAGGACGAGCAGTACTTC. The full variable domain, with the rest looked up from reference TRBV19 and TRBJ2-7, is DGGITQSPKYLFRKEGQNVTLSCEQNLNHDAMYWYRQDPGQGLRLIYYSQIVNDFQKGDIAEGYSVSREKKESFPLTVTSAQKNPTAFYLCASSSRLEDEQYFGPGTRLTVT.

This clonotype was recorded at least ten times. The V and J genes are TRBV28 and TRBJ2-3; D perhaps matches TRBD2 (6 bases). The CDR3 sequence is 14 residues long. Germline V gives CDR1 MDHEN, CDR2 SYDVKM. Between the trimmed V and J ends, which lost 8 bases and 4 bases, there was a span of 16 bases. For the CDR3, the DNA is TGTGCCAGCGTCGGCCCTAGCGTTCCAGATACGCAGTATTTT. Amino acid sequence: CASVGPSVPDTQYF. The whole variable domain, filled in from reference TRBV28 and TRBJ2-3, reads DVKVTQSSRYLVKRTGEKVFLECVQDMDHENMFWYRQDPGLGLRLIYFSYDVKMKEKGDIPEGYSVSREKKERFSLILESASTNQTSMYLCASVGPSVPDTQYFGPGTRLTVL.

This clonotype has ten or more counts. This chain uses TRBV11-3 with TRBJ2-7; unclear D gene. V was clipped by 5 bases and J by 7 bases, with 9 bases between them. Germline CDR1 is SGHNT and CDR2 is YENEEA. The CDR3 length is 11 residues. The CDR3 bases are TGTGCCAGCAGCAAGTCCGGGGAGCAGTACTTC. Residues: CASSKSGEQYF.